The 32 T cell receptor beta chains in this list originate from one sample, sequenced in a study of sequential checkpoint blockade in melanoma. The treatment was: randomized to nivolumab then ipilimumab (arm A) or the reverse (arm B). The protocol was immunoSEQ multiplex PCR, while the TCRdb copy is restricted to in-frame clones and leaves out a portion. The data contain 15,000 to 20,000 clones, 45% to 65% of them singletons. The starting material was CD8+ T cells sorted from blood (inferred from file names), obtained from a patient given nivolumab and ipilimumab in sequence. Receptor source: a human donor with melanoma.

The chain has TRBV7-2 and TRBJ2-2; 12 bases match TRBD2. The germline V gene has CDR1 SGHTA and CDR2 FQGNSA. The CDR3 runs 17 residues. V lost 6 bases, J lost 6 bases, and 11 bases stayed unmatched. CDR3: CASSSGLAGIISGELFF. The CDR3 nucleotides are TGTGCCAGCAGTTCGGGACTAGCGGGTATTATTTCCGGGGAGCTGTTTTTT. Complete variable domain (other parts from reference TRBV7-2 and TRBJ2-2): GAGVSQSPSNKVTEKGKDVELRCDPISGHTALYWYRQSLGQGLEFLIYFQGNSAPDKSGLPSDRFSAERTGGSVSTLTIQRTQQEDSAVYLCASSSGLAGIISGELFFGEGSRLTVL.

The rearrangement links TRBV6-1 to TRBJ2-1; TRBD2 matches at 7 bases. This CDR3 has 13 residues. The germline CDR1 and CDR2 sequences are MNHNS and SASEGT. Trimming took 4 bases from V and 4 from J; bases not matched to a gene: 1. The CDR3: CASSGTSYNEQFF. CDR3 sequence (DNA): TGTGCCAGCAGTGGGACTAGTTACAATGAGCAGTTCTTC.

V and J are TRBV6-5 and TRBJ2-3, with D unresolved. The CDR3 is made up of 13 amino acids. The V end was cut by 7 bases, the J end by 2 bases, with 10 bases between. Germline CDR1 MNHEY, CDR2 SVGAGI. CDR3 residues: CASMRAPTDTQYF. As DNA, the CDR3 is TGTGCCAGCATGCGAGCCCCCACAGATACGCAGTATTTT.

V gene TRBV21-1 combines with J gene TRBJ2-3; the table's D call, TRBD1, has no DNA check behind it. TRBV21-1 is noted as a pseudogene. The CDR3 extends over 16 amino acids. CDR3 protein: CASSKECQGDTDTQYF. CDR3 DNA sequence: TGTGCCAGCAGCAAAGAGTGCCAGGGGGACACAGATACGCAGTATTTT.

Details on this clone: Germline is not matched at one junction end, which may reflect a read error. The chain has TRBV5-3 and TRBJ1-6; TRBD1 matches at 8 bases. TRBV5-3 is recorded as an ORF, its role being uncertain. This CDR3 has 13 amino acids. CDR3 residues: CASSSGQVSPLHF. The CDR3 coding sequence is TGTGCCAGCAGCTCGGGACAGGTCTCACCCCTCCACTTT.

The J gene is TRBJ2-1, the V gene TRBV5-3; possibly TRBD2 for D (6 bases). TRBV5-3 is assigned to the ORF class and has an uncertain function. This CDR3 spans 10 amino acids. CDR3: CGGFAGSQFF. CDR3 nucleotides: TGTGGAGGATTCGCGGGATCGCAGTTCTTC.

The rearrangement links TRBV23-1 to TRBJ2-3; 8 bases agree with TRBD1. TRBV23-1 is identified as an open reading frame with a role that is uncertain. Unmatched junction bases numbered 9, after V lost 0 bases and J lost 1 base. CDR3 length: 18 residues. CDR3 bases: TGCGCCAGCAGTCAATCTTGGGACAGGCACAGCGGCACAGATACGCAGTATTTT. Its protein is CASSQSWDRHSGTDTQYF.

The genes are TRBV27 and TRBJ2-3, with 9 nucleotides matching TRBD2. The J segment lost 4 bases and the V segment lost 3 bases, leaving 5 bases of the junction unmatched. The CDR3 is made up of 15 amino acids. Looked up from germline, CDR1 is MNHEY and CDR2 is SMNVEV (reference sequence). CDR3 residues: CASSLSLAGADTQYF. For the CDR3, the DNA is TGTGCCAGCAGTTTGAGCTTAGCGGGAGCAGATACGCAGTATTTT.

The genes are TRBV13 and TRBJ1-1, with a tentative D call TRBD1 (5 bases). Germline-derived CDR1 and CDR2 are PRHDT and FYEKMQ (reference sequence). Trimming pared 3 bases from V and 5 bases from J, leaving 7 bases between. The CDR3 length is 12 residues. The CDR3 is CASSLEGTEAFF. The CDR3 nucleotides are TGTGCCAGCAGCTTGGAGGGGACTGAAGCTTTCTTT.

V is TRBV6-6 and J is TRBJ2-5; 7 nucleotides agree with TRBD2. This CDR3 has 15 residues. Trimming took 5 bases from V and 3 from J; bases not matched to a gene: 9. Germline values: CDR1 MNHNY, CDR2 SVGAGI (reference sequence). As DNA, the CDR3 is TGTGCCAGCAGTACAGTTGCGGGGGAGGAAGAGACCCAGTACTTC. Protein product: CASSTVAGEEETQYF.

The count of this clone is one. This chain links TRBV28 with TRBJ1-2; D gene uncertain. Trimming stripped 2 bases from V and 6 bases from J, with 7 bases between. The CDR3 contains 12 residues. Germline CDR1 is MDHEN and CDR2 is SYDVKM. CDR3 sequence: CASSLLTNGYTF. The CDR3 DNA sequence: TGTGCCAGCAGTTTACTGACTAATGGCTACACCTTC.

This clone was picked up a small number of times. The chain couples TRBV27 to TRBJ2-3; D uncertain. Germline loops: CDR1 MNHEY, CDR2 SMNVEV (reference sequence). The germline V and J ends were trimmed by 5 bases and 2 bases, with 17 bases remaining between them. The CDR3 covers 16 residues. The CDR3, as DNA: TGTGCCAGCAGTCCCTTAGTAGCCCAACACACAGATACGCAGTATTTT. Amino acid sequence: CASSPLVAQHTDTQYF.

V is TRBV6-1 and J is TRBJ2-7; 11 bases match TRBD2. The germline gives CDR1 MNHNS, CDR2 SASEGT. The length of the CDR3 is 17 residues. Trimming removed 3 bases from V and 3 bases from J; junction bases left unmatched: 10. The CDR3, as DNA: TGTGCCAGCAGTGATGTGACTAGCGGGACGCCCGTCTACGAGCAGTACTTC. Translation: CASSDVTSGTPVYEQYF.

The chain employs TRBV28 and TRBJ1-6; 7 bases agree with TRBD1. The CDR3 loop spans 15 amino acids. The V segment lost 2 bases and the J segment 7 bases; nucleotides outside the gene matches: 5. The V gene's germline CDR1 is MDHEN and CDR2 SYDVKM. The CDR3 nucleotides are TGTGCCAGCAGTTTAGCAGGGGGGAGAAATTCACCCCTCCACTTT. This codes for CASSLAGGRNSPLHF.

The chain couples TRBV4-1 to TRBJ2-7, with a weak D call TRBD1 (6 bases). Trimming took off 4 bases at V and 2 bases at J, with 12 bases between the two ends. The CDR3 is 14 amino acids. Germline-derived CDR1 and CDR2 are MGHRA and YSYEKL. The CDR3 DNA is TGCGCCAGCAGCCCCCGGGACACTACCTACGAGCAGTACTTC. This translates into CASSPRDTTYEQYF.

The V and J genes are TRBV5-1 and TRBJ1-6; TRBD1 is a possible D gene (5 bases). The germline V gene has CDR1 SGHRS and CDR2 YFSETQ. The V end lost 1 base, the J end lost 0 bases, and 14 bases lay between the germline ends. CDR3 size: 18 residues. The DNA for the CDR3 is TGCGCCAGCAGCTTGCACCCGGACAAAAGCTCCTATAATTCACCCCTCCACTTT. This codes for CASSLHPDKSSYNSPLHF.

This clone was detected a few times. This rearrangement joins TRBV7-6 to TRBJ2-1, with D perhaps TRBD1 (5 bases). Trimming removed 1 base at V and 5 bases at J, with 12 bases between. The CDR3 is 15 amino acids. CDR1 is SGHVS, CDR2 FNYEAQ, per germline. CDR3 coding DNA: TGTGCCAGCAGCTTAGAGGGGCTGCGAAACAATGAGCAGTTCTTC. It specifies CASSLEGLRNNEQFF.

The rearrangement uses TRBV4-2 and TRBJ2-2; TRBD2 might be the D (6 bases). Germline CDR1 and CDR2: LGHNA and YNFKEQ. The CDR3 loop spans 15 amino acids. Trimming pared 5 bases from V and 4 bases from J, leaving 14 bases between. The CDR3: CASSSGLYSTGELFF. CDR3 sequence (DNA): TGTGCCAGCAGCTCGGGACTTTATAGCACCGGGGAGCTGTTTTTT.

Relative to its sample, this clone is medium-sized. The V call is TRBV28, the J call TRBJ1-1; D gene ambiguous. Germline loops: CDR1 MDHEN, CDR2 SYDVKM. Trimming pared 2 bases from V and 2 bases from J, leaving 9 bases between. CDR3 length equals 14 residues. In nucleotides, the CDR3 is TGTGCCAGCAGTTTAGGCTTTTCCAACACTGAAGCTTTCTTT. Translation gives CASSLGFSNTEAFF.

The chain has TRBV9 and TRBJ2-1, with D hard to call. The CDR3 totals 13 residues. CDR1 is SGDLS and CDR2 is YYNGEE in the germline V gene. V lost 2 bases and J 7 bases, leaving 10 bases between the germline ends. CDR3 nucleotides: TGTGCCAGCAGCGTTACTCCCGGTAATGAGCAGTTCTTC. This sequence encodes CASSVTPGNEQFF.

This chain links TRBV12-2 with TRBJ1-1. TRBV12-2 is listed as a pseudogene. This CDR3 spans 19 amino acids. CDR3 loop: CASRLESRGGRKWNTEAFF. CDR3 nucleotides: TGTGCAAGTCGCTTAGAATCGAGGGGGGGGCGAAAATGGAACACTGAAGCTTTCTTT.

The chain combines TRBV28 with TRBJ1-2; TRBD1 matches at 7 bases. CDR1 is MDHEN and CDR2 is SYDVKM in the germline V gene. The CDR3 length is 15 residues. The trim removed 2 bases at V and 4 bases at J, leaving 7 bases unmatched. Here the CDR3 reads CASSLARGEGYGYTF. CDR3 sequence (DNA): TGTGCCAGCAGTTTAGCCAGGGGGGAAGGCTATGGCTACACCTTC.

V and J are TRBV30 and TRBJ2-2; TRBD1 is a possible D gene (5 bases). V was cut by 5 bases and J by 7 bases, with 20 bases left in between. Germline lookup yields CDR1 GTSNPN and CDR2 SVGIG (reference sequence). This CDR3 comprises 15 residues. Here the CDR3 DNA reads TGTGCCTGGGGACCGCTTATAGAAGGGGTCGGGGAGCTGTTTTTT. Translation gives CAWGPLIEGVGELFF.

CDR3 sequence reads: CASSKTASSYNEQFF. The CDR3 DNA reads TGTGCCAGCAGCAAGACAGCCTCCTCCTACAATGAGCAGTTCTTC. The V call is TRBV7-9, the J call TRBJ2-1, with a tentative D call TRBD1 (5 bases). V was clipped by 5 bases and J by 0 bases, with 11 bases between them. Germline V gene sequence: CDR1 SEHNR, CDR2 FQNEAQ (reference sequence). The CDR3 length is 15 residues.

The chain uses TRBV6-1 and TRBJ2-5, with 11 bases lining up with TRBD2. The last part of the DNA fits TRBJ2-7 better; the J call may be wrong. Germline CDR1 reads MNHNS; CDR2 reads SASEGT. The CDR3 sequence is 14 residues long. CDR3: CASSEGLAGYEQYF. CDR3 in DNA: TGTGCCAGCAGTGAAGGACTAGCGGGATACGAGCAGTACTTC.

CDR3 coding DNA: TGTGCCATCTGGGGGGGCTACGAGCAGTACTTC. As protein: CAIWGGYEQYF. The chain has TRBV10-3 and TRBJ2-5, with 7 bases matching TRBD2. The J call may be wrong; the DNA end is better matched by TRBJ2-7. The CDR3 consists of 11 residues. The V gene's germline CDR1 is ENHRY and CDR2 SYGVKD.

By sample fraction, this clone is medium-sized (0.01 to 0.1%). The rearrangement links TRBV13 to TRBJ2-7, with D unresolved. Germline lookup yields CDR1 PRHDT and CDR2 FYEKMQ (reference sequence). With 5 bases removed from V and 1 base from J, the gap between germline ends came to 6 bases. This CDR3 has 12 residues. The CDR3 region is CASSPRSYEQYF. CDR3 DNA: TGTGCCAGCAGCCCGCGGTCCTACGAGCAGTACTTC.

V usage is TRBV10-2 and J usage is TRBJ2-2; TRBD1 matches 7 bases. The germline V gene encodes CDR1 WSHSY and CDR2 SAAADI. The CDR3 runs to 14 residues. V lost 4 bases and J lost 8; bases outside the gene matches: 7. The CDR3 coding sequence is TGCGCCAGCAGTGGACAGGGCGCGGGTGGGGAGCTGTTTTTT. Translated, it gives CASSGQGAGGELFF.

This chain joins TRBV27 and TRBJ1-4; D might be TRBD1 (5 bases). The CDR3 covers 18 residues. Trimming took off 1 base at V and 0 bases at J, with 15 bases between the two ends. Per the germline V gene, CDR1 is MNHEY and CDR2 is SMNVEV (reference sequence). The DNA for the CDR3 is TGTGCCAGCAGTTTATGGCAGGGAGGACCGACAACTAATGAAAAACTGTTTTTT. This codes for CASSLWQGGPTTNEKLFF.

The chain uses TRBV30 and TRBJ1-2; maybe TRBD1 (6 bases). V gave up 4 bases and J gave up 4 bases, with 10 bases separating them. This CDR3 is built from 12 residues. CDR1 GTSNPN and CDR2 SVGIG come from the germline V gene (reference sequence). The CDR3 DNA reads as TGTGCCTGGACAGGGGACCTCTATGGCTACACCTTC. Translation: CAWTGDLYGYTF.

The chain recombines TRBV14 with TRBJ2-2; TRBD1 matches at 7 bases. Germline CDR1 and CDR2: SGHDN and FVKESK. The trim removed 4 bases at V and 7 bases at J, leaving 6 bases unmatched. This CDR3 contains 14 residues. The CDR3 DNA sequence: TGTGCCAGCAGCCTGAGGGGGCACGGCGGGGAGCTGTTTTTT. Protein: CASSLRGHGGELFF.

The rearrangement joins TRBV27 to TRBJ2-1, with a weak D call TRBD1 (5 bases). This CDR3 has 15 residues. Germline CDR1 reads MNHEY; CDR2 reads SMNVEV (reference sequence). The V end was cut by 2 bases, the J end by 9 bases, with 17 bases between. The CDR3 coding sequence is TGTGCCAGCAGTTTAATGGACACGGCATCCAGTGAGCAGTTCTTC. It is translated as CASSLMDTASSEQFF.